Described below is a single T cell receptor beta chain sequence and its context. The antigen remains undetermined. A junction boundary mismatches the germline segment, possibly from a read error. Study-wide findings and caveats: The larger cohort examined one V-J beta rearrangement, not whole repertoires.

Treg sorting used a CD4+CD25+CD127-/low gate. After constant-region reverse-primer amplification, full-length variable regions underwent semi-nested PCR with Nested Universal Primer A. MiXCR was run by TCRdb on the 5' RACE reads, yielding one entry per CDR3 protein. This table holds 30,000 to 35,000 distinct CDR3 sequences, about a quarter found once. The germline V gene encodes CDR1 KGHDR and CDR2 SFDVKD. This CDR3 is built from 15 residues. V is TRBV24-1 and J is TRBJ2-3; TRBD2 matches at 10 bases. Sequenced sample: tumor-infiltrating Tregs sorted from the breast tumor. The receptor was derived from a female donor with breast cancer. The CDR3 DNA is TGTGCCACCAGTCCTAGCGGGAGATACACAGATGCGCAGTATTTT. As protein: CATSPSGRYTDAQYF.